This T cell receptor (beta chain) derives from a study of blood T cell repertoires in COVID-19. A COVID-19 case was met by exposed participants within 2 weeks before study entry. Under the authors' procedure: Researchers report that nucleated cell counts were estimated from reference gene primer amplification. Here immunoSEQ multiplex PCR was the method, and the copy in TCRdb shows in-frame clones only, minus some. The V and J calls and clone size come from that table; D and trimming were worked out from the DNA. Of around 320,000 clones listed, roughly 91% are singletons. The CDR3 contains 15 residues. Germline V gives CDR1 SGHRS, CDR2 YFSETQ. V was pared by 0 bases and J by 3 bases, with 4 bases of the junction left unmatched.

Sequenced material: PBMCs or T cells enriched from blood (not recorded which). The sequence was obtained from a woman aged 45-65 years who had been exposed to COVID-19. The J gene is TRBJ2-7, the V gene TRBV5-1, with 9 bases lining up with TRBD1. The CDR3 DNA reads TGCGCCAGCAGCTTGGCGGTGGGACAGGGCTACGAGCAGTACTTC. Translating it yields CASSLAVGQGYEQYF.